Shown below are 23 T cell receptor beta chains from a single sample sequenced in a study of metastatic and nonmetastatic thyroid tumors. With MiXCR, TCRdb reprocessed the PCR reads. The data contain about 40,000 clones, approximately 16% of them singletons. Among the patients, none had received any treatment before thyroid surgery. Specimen: blood. The receptors derive from a female donor with papillary thyroid cancer or a benign thyroid nodule (not recorded which). Some clones in this sample may be carry-over from other donors' samples.

The chain carries TRBV5-6 and TRBJ2-1; D is unresolved. This CDR3 has 14 residues. Between the trimmed V and J ends, which lost 4 bases and 5 bases, there was a span of 13 bases. Germline values: CDR1 SGHDT, CDR2 YYEEEE. The CDR3 reads CASSLVSGNNEQFF. The CDR3 DNA reads TGTGCCAGCAGCCTCGTGAGTGGGAACAATGAGCAGTTCTTC.

As to this clone: An end of the junction does not agree with germline; a read error may underlie this. The gene calls are TRBV7-8 and TRBJ2-3; no reliable D call. The CDR3 spans 15 residues. CDR1 and CDR2 from the germline V gene are SGHVS and FQNEAQ. The CDR3: CASRQTVLSTDTQYF. The CDR3 region has the DNA TGTGCCAGCAGACAAACGGTACTGTCCACAGATACGCAATATTTT.

This clone was observed at least ten times. J is TRBJ2-5 and V is TRBV6-1; the match to TRBD1 covers 9 bases. Trimming took 6 bases from V and 4 from J; bases not matched to a gene: 6. The germline V gene encodes CDR1 MNHNS and CDR2 SASEGT. The length of the CDR3 is 14 residues. The CDR3 reads CASRGQGLVETQYF. DNA of the CDR3: TGTGCCAGCAGGGGACAGGGCTTGGTAGAGACCCAGTACTTC.

This clone was picked up a small number of times. The CDR3 region has the DNA TGTGCCAGCAGCCAGGGGTTGGGACAGGGCACAGATACGCAGTATTTT. This codes for CASSQGLGQGTDTQYF. The genes are TRBV3-1 and TRBJ2-3; 8 nucleotides line up with TRBD1. Germline V gene lookup returns CDR1 LGHDT and CDR2 YNNKEL (reference sequence). The CDR3 totals 16 residues. The junction had 6 bases not matched to a gene; V was cut back by 3 bases and J by 1 base.

This clone was counted at least ten times. This rearrangement joins TRBV4-2 to TRBJ2-1; D may be TRBD1 or TRBD2 (5 bases each). V lost 3 bases to trimming and J lost 7 bases, with 22 bases between them. CDR1 is LGHNA, CDR2 YNFKEQ, per germline. CDR3 length: 17 amino acids. The CDR3 coding sequence is TGTGCCAGCAGCCAGACGATTGGACGGGGACGTGCGAATGAGCAGTTCTTC. The encoded protein is CASSQTIGRGRANEQFF.

This clone appeared many times. The CDR3: CASSRTGTSGNTEAFF. CDR3 DNA: TGTGCCAGCAGTAGGACAGGAACATCGGGGAACACTGAAGCTTTCTTT. The chain employs TRBV6-1 and TRBJ1-1; 7 nucleotides align to TRBD1. Looked up from germline, CDR1 is MNHNS and CDR2 is SASEGT. There are 16 residues in the CDR3. Germline trimming cut 5 bases from V and 1 base from J; bases unmatched to any gene: 10.

This clone was found many times. The chain recombines TRBV6-1 with TRBJ1-5, with no clear D. V was trimmed by 10 bases and J by 6 bases, leaving 13 bases between them. Per the germline V gene, CDR1 is MNHNS and CDR2 is SASEGT. The CDR3 is 12 amino acids. The CDR3 reads CATGHRGQPQHF. The CDR3, as DNA: TGTGCCACCGGGCACCGGGGTCAGCCCCAGCATTTT.

This clone showed up many times. The sample carries other DNA sequences with the same CDR3. The chain links TRBV11-2 to TRBJ2-7; 8 nucleotides line up with TRBD2. Trimming took 5 bases from V and 1 from J; bases not matched to a gene: 10. This CDR3 is 16 amino acids long. CDR1 is SGHAT, CDR2 FQNNGV, per germline. The DNA of the CDR3 is TGTGCCAGCAGCCTCCGCGGACTAGCAGTTTCCTACGAGCAGTACTTC. This encodes CASSLRGLAVSYEQYF. The full variable domain, with the rest looked up from reference TRBV11-2 and TRBJ2-7, is EAGVAQSPRYKIIEKRQSVAFWCNPISGHATLYWYQQILGQGPKLLIQFQNNGVVDDSQLPKDRFSAERLKGVDSTLKIQPAKLEDSAVYLCASSLRGLAVSYEQYFGPGTRLTVT.

This clone was observed at least ten times. This chain links TRBV6-2 or TRBV6-3 with TRBJ2-5; D unresolved. The germline V gene has CDR1 MNHEY and CDR2 SVGEGT. The CDR3 sequence is 13 residues long. V was cut by 3 bases and J by 5 bases, with 10 bases left in between. The CDR3 is CASSYHPTETQYF. CDR3 DNA: TGTGCCAGCAGTTATCACCCCACCGAGACCCAGTACTTC.

This clone was counted ten times or more. The chain links TRBV7-8 to TRBJ2-4, with a weak D call TRBD2 (7 bases). Looked up from germline, CDR1 is SGHVS and CDR2 is FQNEAQ. Deletions cut 1 base from V and 6 bases from J, with 13 bases between. The CDR3 extends over 15 amino acids. DNA of the CDR3: TGTGCCAGCAGCTTAGTGGGGGGGCAGGCAAACATTCAGTACTTC. It is translated as CASSLVGGQANIQYF.

As regards this clone: A much larger clone lies one base from this, so it may be a read error. This chain links TRBV5-6 with TRBJ1-5; weak D call: TRBD1 (6 bases). The CDR3 consists of 16 residues. CDR1 and CDR2 (germline): SGHDT, YYEEEE. CDR3 region: CAISLKGEESNQPQHF. The DNA for the CDR3 is TGTGCCATCAGCCTAAAGGGGGAAGAGAGCAATCAGCCCCAGCATTTT.

This clone has a handful of counts. Its ends do not fully match the called genes, so a read error is possible. The chain combines TRBV6-2 or TRBV6-3 with TRBJ1-5; TRBD1 might be the D (6 bases). Germline V gives CDR1 MNHEY, CDR2 SVGEGT. The CDR3 is 15 residues long. The CDR3 is CAGSYCGTPNQPQHF. CDR3 DNA: TGTGCCGGCAGTTACTGCGGGACACCCAATCAGCCCCAGCATTTT.

The J gene is TRBJ2-3, the V gene TRBV11-2, with 15 positions matching TRBD2. The CDR3 consists of 20 residues. The J segment lost 3 bases and the V segment lost 3 bases, leaving 13 bases of the junction unmatched. The V gene's germline CDR1 is SGHAT and CDR2 FQNNGV. CDR3 DNA sequence: TGTGCCAGCAGCTTCGGTCTTGGGACTGGGACTAGCGGGGGGACAGATACGCAGTATTTT. Protein sequence: CASSFGLGTGTSGGTDTQYF.

The table lists this clone with many counts. This chain joins TRBV28 and TRBJ1-2, with D possibly matching TRBD1 (5 bases). The CDR3 covers 15 residues. Germline V gives CDR1 MDHEN, CDR2 SYDVKM. V shed 5 bases and J shed 8 bases, with 21 bases lying between them. This CDR3 is CASSTTGAQSGGYTF. CDR3 sequence (DNA): TGTGCCAGCAGTACCACAGGCGCCCAAAGTGGGGGCTACACCTTC.

The chain is built from TRBV4-1 and TRBJ1-2, with D perhaps TRBD1 (6 bases). CDR3 length: 15 amino acids. Germline CDR1 and CDR2: MGHRA and YSYEKL. The germline V and J ends were trimmed by 0 bases and 3 bases, with 11 bases remaining between them. CDR3 bases: TGCGCCAGCAGCCAAGATCGACAGGACTACTATGGCTACACCTTC. It is translated as CASSQDRQDYYGYTF.

This clone was picked up many times. Within the sample, other DNA sequences also encode this same CDR3. This chain connects TRBV18 to TRBJ2-3, with unresolved D. The germline gives CDR1 KGHSH, CDR2 LQKENI. This CDR3 is 13 amino acids long. Deletions cut 6 bases from V and 3 bases from J, with 10 bases between. Here the CDR3 reads CASSPGLTDTQYF. The CDR3 coding sequence is TGTGCCAGCTCTCCGGGCCTGACAGATACGCAGTATTTT.

A remark on this clone: This may come from a read error, since a much larger clone is one base off. The V call is TRBV19, the J call TRBJ2-3; 13 bases are a match to TRBD2. With V trimmed by 4 bases and J by 5 bases, 9 bases remained unmatched. Germline CDR1 reads LNHDA; CDR2 reads SQIVND (reference sequence). CDR3 length equals 17 residues. The CDR3: CASSNRTSGSSGDTQYF. The CDR3 coding sequence is TGTGCCAGTAGTAACCGGACTAGCGGGAGTTCTGGAGATACGCAGTATTTT.

For this clone: The junction differs from germline at one of its ends, possibly a read error. CDR3 sequence: CASSRVVTDTGDLFF. CDR3 DNA sequence: TGTGCCAGCAGCCGAGTCGTGACGGACACCGGGGATCTGTTTTTT. The rearrangement links TRBV7-9 to TRBJ2-2; perhaps D is TRBD1 or TRBD2 (5 bases each). CDR3 length: 15 residues. The V gene's germline CDR1 is SEHNR and CDR2 FQNEAQ (reference sequence).

This clone was picked up many times. The J gene is TRBJ1-4, the V gene TRBV4-1; a possible D gene is TRBD1 (6 bases). Trimming left V 4 bases short and J 8 bases short, with 17 bases between. Germline CDR1 and CDR2: MGHRA and YSYEKL. This CDR3 comprises 15 residues. CDR3 sequence: CASSPPVQGREKLFF. As DNA, the CDR3 is TGCGCCAGCAGCCCCCCTGTCCAGGGGAGGGAAAAACTGTTTTTT.

This clone has a count of ten or more. The V call is TRBV28, the J call TRBJ2-7; D gene ambiguous. Per the germline V gene, CDR1 is MDHEN and CDR2 is SYDVKM. Between the trimmed V and J ends, which lost 3 bases and 7 bases, there was a span of 10 bases. This CDR3 has 12 amino acids. CDR3 in DNA: TGTGCCAGCAGTTTGGGCCATACTGAGCAGTACTTC. This gives the protein CASSLGHTEQYF.

This clone was detected ten times or more. CDR3 region: CASREGGLSGNTIYF. CDR3 nucleotide sequence: TGCGCCAGCAGGGAGGGAGGGCTATCTGGAAACACCATATATTTT. This chain joins TRBV5-1 and TRBJ1-3, with D unclear. V dropped 5 bases and J dropped 1 base, with 13 bases sitting between them. This CDR3 region has 15 residues. In germline, CDR1 is SGHRS, CDR2 YFSETQ.

As regards this clone: A read error may produce the germline difference seen at one junction end. This rearrangement joins TRBV28 to TRBJ2-2; maybe TRBD1 (5 bases). This CDR3 contains 13 residues. Germline V gene data show CDR1 as MDHEN and CDR2 as SYDVKM. The CDR3 sequence is CAGRRVDTWELFF. The CDR3 DNA sequence: TGTGCCGGCAGACGGGTGGACACCTGGGAGCTGTTTTTT.

There are many counts of this clone. The CDR3 region is CASTDRTGATQETQYF. The CDR3 DNA reads as TGTGCCAGCACGGATAGAACGGGGGCCACGCAAGAGACCCAGTACTTC. The V call is TRBV6-1, the J call TRBJ2-5; D tentatively fits TRBD1 or TRBD2 (6 bases each). The CDR3 runs to 16 residues. Germline V gene lookup returns CDR1 MNHNS and CDR2 SASEGT. Trimming took off 7 bases at V and 2 bases at J, with 20 bases between the two ends.